Each of the 6 T cell receptor beta chains below was sequenced from the same sample in a study of blood T cell repertoires in COVID-19. The protocol was immunoSEQ multiplex PCR, while the TCRdb copy is restricted to in-frame clones and leaves out a portion. The table includes fewer than 250,000 clones, approximately 86% detected once. The material sequenced was PBMCs or T cells enriched from blood (not recorded which). These receptors all come from a woman between 35 and 50 years old with acute COVID-19.

The chain carries TRBV2 and TRBJ1-5; D is possibly TRBD1 (6 bases). The CDR3 is made up of 15 amino acids. With 6 bases removed from V and 3 bases from J, the gap between germline ends came to 15 bases. Germline CDR1 is SNHLY and CDR2 is FYNNEI. As DNA, the CDR3 is TGTGCCAGCAGAGTGAAGTCAGGGGCCAATCAGCCCCAGCATTTT. Translation gives CASRVKSGANQPQHF.

The chain joins TRBV13 to TRBJ1-1, with D possibly matching TRBD1 (5 bases). This CDR3 has 15 amino acids. CDR1 is PRHDT and CDR2 is FYEKMQ in the germline V gene (reference sequence). V lost 1 base and J lost 4, with 13 bases in between. The CDR3 DNA reads as TGTGCCAGCAGCTTAGTTGGGGGGGAAGGCACTGAAGCTTTCTTT. This codes for CASSLVGGEGTEAFF.

The count of this clone is one. The gene calls are TRBV4-3 and TRBJ2-7; 9 nucleotides match TRBD1. CDR3 length equals 14 residues. V dropped 7 bases and J dropped 2; count of bases not matched to a gene: 6. CDR1 and CDR2 from the germline V gene are LGHNA and YSLEER. CDR3: CASKKDRGTYEQYF. CDR3 nucleotide sequence: TGCGCCAGCAAAAAGGACAGGGGAACCTACGAGCAGTACTTC.

The chain joins TRBV28 to TRBJ2-7, with D possibly matching TRBD1 (6 bases). The CDR3 loop spans 11 amino acids. The germline CDR1 and CDR2 sequences are MDHEN and SYDVKM. V shed 7 bases and J shed 4 bases, with 8 bases lying between them. This CDR3 reads CASNQGYEQYF. The CDR3 nucleotides are TGTGCCAGCAACCAGGGGTACGAGCAGTACTTC.

Only one count was recorded for this clone. The V and J genes are TRBV27 and TRBJ1-4, with 8 bases aligning to TRBD1. V was pared by 6 bases and J by 10 bases, with 7 bases of the junction left unmatched. Germline V CDR1 and CDR2: MNHEY, SMNVEV (reference sequence). The CDR3 consists of 13 residues. As DNA, the CDR3 is TGTGCCAGCAGCGACAGGGGCGCTGGAAAACTGTTTTTT. Translation gives CASSDRGAGKLFF.

To note about this clone: This sample also contains other DNA sequences that code for the same CDR3. The chain uses TRBV3-1 (or the pseudogene TRBV3-2) and TRBJ2-7; unclear D gene. Germline CDR1 LGHDT, CDR2 YNNKEL (reference sequence). Trimming shortened V by 1 base and J by 4 bases, and 5 bases separated the two germline ends. The length of the CDR3 is 12 residues. The CDR3 is CASSQGGYEQYF. The CDR3 bases are TGTGCCAGCAGCCAAGGAGGATACGAGCAGTACTTC.